The sample holds a few counts of the clone carrying this T cell receptor beta chain. Its target is unknown. The CDR3 totals 20 residues. V lost 3 bases, J lost 2 bases, and 15 bases stayed unmatched. Per germline, CDR1 KGHSH and CDR2 LQKENI. PCR was performed a second time for about 6 to 12 cycles using a sample-barcoded 5' primer and a J-beta primer mix. Researchers report that a template-switch adaptor with 12 random nucleotides tagged each cDNA molecule. MiXCR, run by TCRdb on the 5' RACE reads, gives a single entry per CDR3 protein. This table holds approximately 1.5 million distinct CDR3 sequences, approximately 42% found once. This sample stems from a study of blood T cells in healthy people across ages. Study conclusions and caveats: The study lacked donor CMV status, which possibly confounded expanded clonotype changes. TCR beta diversity per million T cells fell roughly linearly with age.

Extraction yielded at least 6 micrograms of total RNA per sample. Sequenced input: blood. The chain uses TRBV18 and TRBJ2-7; 14 bases match TRBD2. The clonotype was recovered from a woman between 18 and 30 years old in good health. In nucleotides, the CDR3 is TGTGCCAGCTCACCGGGGACGAACGGACTAGCGGGAGGTGTAGCCTACGAGCAGTACTTC. It specifies CASSPGTNGLAGGVAYEQYF.